Following are 9 T cell receptor beta chains from one sample sequenced in a study of breast tumors, draining lymph nodes, adjacent tissues. In TCRdb, the multiplex PCR reads were re-called with MiXCR into one record per CDR3 protein. This sample carries approximately 130,000 distinct CDR3 sequences, 21% of them seen once, and the ten largest clones take roughly 2.4%. Samples came from axillary lymph nodes draining the breast cancer. The specimen was axillary lymph node tissue. The source of these receptors is a female donor with breast cancer. Some clones in this sample may be carry-over from other donors' samples.

Concerning this clonotype itself: Being one base from a much bigger clone, this may be a read error. The genes are TRBV14 and TRBJ2-7; D may be TRBD2 (5 bases). CDR1 SGHDN and CDR2 FVKESK come from the germline V gene. CDR3 size: 14 residues. The CDR3 is CASSRRTGSSEQYF. As DNA, the CDR3 is TGTGCCAGCAGCCGGCGGACTGGCTCCTCCGAGCAGTACTTC. Using reference TRBV14 and TRBJ2-7 for the parts outside the CDR3, the full variable domain is EAGVTQFPSHSVIEKGQTVTLRCDPISGHDNLYWYRRVMGKEIKFLLHFVKESKQDESGMPNNRFLAERTGGTYSTLKVQPAELEDSGVYFCASSRRTGSSEQYFGPGTRLTVT.

This chain links TRBV6-5 with TRBJ2-1; TRBD2 matches at 11 bases. This CDR3 is built from 15 residues. V trimming: 5 bases; J trimming: 3 bases; junction bases outside the gene matches: 3. Looked up from germline, CDR1 is MNHEY and CDR2 is SVGAGI. The CDR3 reads CASSKGTSGYNEQFF. CDR3 DNA sequence: TGTGCCAGCAGTAAAGGGACTAGCGGCTACAATGAGCAGTTCTTC.

This clonotype has ten or more counts. The chain is built from TRBV12-3 or TRBV12-4 and TRBJ2-1; the match to TRBD2 covers 9 bases. The J segment lost 8 bases and the V segment lost 8 bases, leaving 1 base of the junction unmatched. This CDR3 is built from 11 residues. CDR3 bases: TGTGCCAGCGGACTAGCGCATGAGCAGTTCTTC. Its protein is CASGLAHEQFF.

Remarks on this clonotype: This may be a read error, as it is one base from a much larger clone. It is likely a read error, because the conserved phenylalanine at the end of the CDR3 is missing. The V call is TRBV10-2, the J call TRBJ2-1, with D tentatively TRBD2 (6 bases). With 9 bases removed from V and 6 bases from J, the gap between germline ends came to 15 bases. Per the germline V gene, CDR1 is WSHSY and CDR2 is SAAADI. CDR3 size: 13 residues. CDR3 nucleotides: TGCGCCAGTAGGGACTTTTTGACCAATGAGCAGTTCCTC. Translated: CASRDFLTNEQFL.

Worth noting for this clonotype: A much larger clone sits a single nucleotide away, making a read error possible. V gene TRBV18 combines with J gene TRBJ1-3, with TRBD1 matching 7 bases. Germline V CDR1 and CDR2: KGHSH, LQKENI. The CDR3 loop spans 15 amino acids. In DNA, the CDR3 is TGTGCCCGCTCACCTACAGGGGTCTCTGGAAACACCATATATTTT. This codes for CARSPTGVSGNTIYF.

In its sample, this clonotype was seen many times. V is TRBV9 and J is TRBJ1-2, with D tentatively TRBD1 (6 bases). V was shortened by 3 bases and J by 7 bases, with 16 bases between the two germline ends. The CDR3 runs to 14 residues. From germline, CDR1 is SGDLS and CDR2 YYNGEE. The CDR3 coding sequence is TGTGCCAGCAGCGCGATACAGGGAGTGGGTGGCTACACCTTC. This codes for CASSAIQGVGGYTF. The complete variable domain, with remaining parts taken from reference TRBV9 and TRBJ1-2, reads DSGVTQTPKHLITATGQRVTLRCSPRSGDLSVYWYQQSLDQGLQFLIQYYNGEERAKGNILERFSAQQFPDLHSELNLSSLELGDSALYFCASSAIQGVGGYTFGSGTRLTVV.

This clonotype was seen many times. The rearrangement links TRBV11-2 to TRBJ2-1; the D gene is possibly TRBD2 (5 bases). With 3 bases removed from V and 0 bases from J, the gap between germline ends came to 15 bases. CDR1 is SGHAT, CDR2 FQNNGV, per germline. The CDR3 extends over 17 amino acids. CDR3 protein: CASSFKMRVSSYNEQFF. The CDR3 bases are TGTGCCAGCAGCTTTAAGATGCGGGTTAGCTCCTACAATGAGCAGTTCTTC.

As for this clonotype: A clone one base away is much larger, so this may be a read error. The rearrangement links TRBV4-2 to TRBJ1-5; D unclear. This CDR3 contains 13 residues. CDR1 LGHNA and CDR2 YNFKEQ come from the germline V gene. CDR3 nucleotides: TGTGCCAGCAGCCAAGACGTCGATCAGCCCCGGCATTTT. Translating it yields CASSQDVDQPRHF.

Remarks on this clonotype: Since a much larger clone is just one base distant, this may be a read error. The chain links TRBV30 to TRBJ2-3; D remains unclear. This CDR3 has 14 amino acids. Germline V gene data show CDR1 as GTSNPN and CDR2 as SVGIG (reference sequence). V shed 3 bases and J shed 0 bases, with 10 bases lying between them. The CDR3: CAWRLPPSTDTQYF. DNA for the CDR3: TGTGCCTGGAGACTACCTCCTAGCACAGATACGCAGTATTTT.